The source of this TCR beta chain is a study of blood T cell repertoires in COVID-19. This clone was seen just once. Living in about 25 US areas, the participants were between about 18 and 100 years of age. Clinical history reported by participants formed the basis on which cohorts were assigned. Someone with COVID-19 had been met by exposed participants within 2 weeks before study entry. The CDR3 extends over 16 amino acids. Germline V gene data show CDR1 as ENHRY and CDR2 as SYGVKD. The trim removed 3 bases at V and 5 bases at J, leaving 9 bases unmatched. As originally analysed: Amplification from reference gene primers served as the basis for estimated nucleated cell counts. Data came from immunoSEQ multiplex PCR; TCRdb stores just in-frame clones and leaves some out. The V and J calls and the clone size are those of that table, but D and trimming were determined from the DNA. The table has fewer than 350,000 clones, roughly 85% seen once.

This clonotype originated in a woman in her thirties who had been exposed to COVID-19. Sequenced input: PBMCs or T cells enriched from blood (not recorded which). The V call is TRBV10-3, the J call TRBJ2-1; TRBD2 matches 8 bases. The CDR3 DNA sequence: TGTGCCATCAGTGAAACGGCGGGAGGTTCTCACAATGAGCAGTTCTTC. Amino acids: CAISETAGGSHNEQFF.